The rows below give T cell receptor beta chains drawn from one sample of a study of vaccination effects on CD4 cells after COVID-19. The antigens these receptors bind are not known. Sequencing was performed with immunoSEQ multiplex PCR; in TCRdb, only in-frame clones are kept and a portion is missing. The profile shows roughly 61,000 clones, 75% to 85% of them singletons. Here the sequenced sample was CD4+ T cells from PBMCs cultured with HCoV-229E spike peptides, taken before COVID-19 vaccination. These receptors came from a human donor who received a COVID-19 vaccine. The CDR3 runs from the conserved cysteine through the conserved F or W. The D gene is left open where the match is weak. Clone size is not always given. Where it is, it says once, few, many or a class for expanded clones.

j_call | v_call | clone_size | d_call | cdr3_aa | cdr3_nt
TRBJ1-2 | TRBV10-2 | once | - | CASSATGNYGYTF | TGCGCCAGCAGCGCTACAGGGAACTATGGCTACACCTTC
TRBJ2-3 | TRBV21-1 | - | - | CASSQAGAGEGTDTQYF | TGTGCCAGCAGCCAAGCGGGGGCGGGGGAAGGCACAGATACGCAGTATTTT
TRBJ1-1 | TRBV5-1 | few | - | CASSLGGGDTEAFF | TGCGCCAGCAGCTTGGGCGGGGGAGACACTGAAGCTTTCTTT
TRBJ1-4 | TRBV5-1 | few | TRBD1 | CASSNSGQGGEKLFF | TGCGCCAGCAGCAACTCGGGACAGGGAGGTGAAAAACTGTTTTTT
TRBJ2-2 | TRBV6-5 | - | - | CASTSPNTGELFF | TGTGCCAGCACCAGTCCGAACACCGGGGAGCTGTTTTTT
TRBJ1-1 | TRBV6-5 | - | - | CATLDSLGGGAFF | TGTGCCACCCTGGACAGTTTGGGTGGCGGGGCTTTCTTT
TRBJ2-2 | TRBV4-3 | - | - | CASSQVHSTGELFF | TGCGCCAGCAGCCAAGTGCACTCCACCGGGGAGCTGTTTTTT
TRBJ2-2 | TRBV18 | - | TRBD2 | CASSPQASGYTGELFF | TGTGCCAGCTCACCACAGGCTAGCGGTTACACCGGGGAGCTGTTTTTT
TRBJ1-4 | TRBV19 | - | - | CASSIPGVEEKLFF | TGTGCCAGTAGTATCCCAGGGGTCGAGGAAAAACTGTTTTTT
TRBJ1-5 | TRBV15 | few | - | CATSRELNQPQHF | TGTGCCACCAGCAGAGAGCTCAATCAGCCCCAGCATTTT
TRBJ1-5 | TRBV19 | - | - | CASSNNQGNQPQHF | TGTGCCAGTAGTAATAATCAGGGTAACCAGCCCCAGCATTTT
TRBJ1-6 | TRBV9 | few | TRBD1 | CASTRTGVSPLHF | TGTGCCAGCACTAGGACAGGGGTCTCACCCCTCCACTTT
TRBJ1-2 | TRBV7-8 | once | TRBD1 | CASSSDRERFYGYTF | TGTGCCAGCAGCAGCGACAGGGAGAGGTTCTATGGCTACACCTTC
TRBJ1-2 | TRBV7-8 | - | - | CASSLDRWNYGYTF | TGTGCCAGCAGCTTAGATCGGTGGAACTATGGCTACACCTTC
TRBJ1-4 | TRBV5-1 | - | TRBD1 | CASSATGTGPTTWVF | TGCGCCAGCAGCGCCACCGGGACAGGTCCCACGACGTGGGTTTTT
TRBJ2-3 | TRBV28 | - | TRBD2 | CASSPGLAGGRGTQYF | TGTGCCAGCAGTCCGGGACTAGCGGGGGGGCGAGGTACGCAGTATTTT
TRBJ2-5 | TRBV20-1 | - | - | CSAGVVETQYF | TGCAGTGCCGGGGTTGTGGAGACCCAGTACTTC
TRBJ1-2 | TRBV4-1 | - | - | CASSLSTLADSGNYGYTF | TGCGCCAGCAGCCTCTCGACCCTTGCCGATTCGGGGAACTATGGCTACACCTTC
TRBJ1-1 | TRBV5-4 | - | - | CASSLSSNTEAFF | TGTGCCAGCAGCTTAAGCAGTAACACTGAAGCTTTCTTT
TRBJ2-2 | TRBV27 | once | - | CASSLHSPNTGELFF | TGTGCCAGCAGTTTACACAGCCCGAACACCGGGGAGCTGTTTTTT
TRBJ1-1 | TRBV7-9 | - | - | CASSLVGGRRTEAFF | TGTGCCAGCAGCTTAGTGGGGGGAAGACGGACTGAAGCTTTCTTT
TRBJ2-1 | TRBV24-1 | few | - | CATSEGLSEQFF | TGTGCCACCAGTGAAGGTTTATCTGAGCAGTTCTTC
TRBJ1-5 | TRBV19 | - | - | CASSIGGYSNQPQHF | TGTGCCAGTAGTATAGGTGGCTATAGCAATCAGCCCCAGCATTTT
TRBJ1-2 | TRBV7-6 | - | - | CASSLALGGGYTF | TGTGCCAGCAGCTTAGCTCTCGGGGGCGGCTACACCTTC
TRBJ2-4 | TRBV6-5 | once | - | CASSRGGQKMDIQYF | TGTGCCAGCAGTCGAGGCGGCCAGAAGATGGACATTCAGTACTTC
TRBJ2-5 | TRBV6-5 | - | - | CASSYSHGETQYF | TGTGCCAGCAGTTACTCTCACGGGGAGACCCAGTACTTC
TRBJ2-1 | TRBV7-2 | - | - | CASSLRGEQFF | TGTGCCAGCAGCTTGAGGGGAGAGCAGTTCTTC
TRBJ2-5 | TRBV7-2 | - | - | CASSLVGHPQETQYF | TGTGCCAGCAGCTTAGTTGGACACCCCCAAGAGACCCAGTACTTC
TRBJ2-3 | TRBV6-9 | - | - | CASSYSRREGTDTQYF | TGTGCCAGCAGTTATTCGAGGAGAGAGGGTACAGATACGCAGTATTTT
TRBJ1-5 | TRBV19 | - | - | CASSIRGDNQPQHF | TGTGCCAGTAGTATTCGAGGGGACAATCAGCCCCAGCATTTT
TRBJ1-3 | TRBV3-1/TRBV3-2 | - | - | CASSQGRGANTIYF | TGTGCCAGCAGCCAGGGACGGGGGGCAAACACCATATATTTT
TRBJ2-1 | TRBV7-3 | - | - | CASSFTGLNYNEQFF | TGTGCCAGCAGCTTTACAGGGCTCAACTACAATGAGCAGTTCTTC
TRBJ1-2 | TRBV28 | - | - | CATHILPGGYTF | TGTGCCACCCACATTCTTCCCGGTGGCTACACCTTC
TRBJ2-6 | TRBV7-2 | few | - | CASSLASSGANVLTF | TGTGCCAGCAGTCTGGCGAGCTCTGGGGCCAACGTCCTGACTTTC
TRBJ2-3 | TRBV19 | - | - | CASSGDRTDTQYF | TGTGCCAGTTCCGGGGACCGCACAGATACGCAGTATTTT
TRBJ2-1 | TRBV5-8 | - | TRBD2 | CASPGLAVNEQFF | TGTGCCAGCCCGGGACTAGCGGTCAATGAGCAGTTCTTC
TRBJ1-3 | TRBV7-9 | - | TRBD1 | CASSKTGEAGNTIYF | TGTGCCAGCAGCAAGACAGGGGAGGCGGGAAACACCATATATTTT
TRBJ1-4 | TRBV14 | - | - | CASRRTPNEKLFF | TGTGCCAGCAGAAGGACACCAAATGAAAAACTGTTTTTT
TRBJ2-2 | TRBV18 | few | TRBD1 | CASSSGQGGSFTGELFF | TGTGCCAGCTCATCCGGACAGGGAGGTTCGTTCACCGGGGAGCTGTTTTTT
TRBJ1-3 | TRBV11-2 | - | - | CASSSRPPRGTAGNTIYF | TGTGCCAGCAGCTCCCGCCCACCCAGGGGTACAGCTGGAAACACCATATATTTT
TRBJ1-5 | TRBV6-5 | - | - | CASAPGEGFAQPQHF | TGTGCCAGCGCCCCAGGGGAGGGTTTCGCCCAGCCCCAGCATTTT
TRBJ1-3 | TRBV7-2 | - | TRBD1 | CASSLRVGQGFSGNTIYF | TGTGCCAGCAGCCTTCGAGTGGGACAGGGGTTCTCTGGAAACACCATATATTTT
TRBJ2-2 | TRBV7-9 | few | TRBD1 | CASSLTGQAGELFF | TGTGCCAGCAGCTTGACAGGGCAGGCCGGGGAGCTGTTTTTT
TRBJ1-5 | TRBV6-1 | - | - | CASSERRQNQPQHF | TGTGCCAGCAGTGAACGGAGACAGAATCAGCCCCAGCATTTT
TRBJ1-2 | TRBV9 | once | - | CASSVAGKGNYGYTF | TGTGCCAGCAGCGTAGCCGGGAAGGGGAACTATGGCTACACCTTC
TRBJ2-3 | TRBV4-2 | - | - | CASSQGGGLLGADTQYF | TGTGCCAGCAGCCAAGGGGGGGGGCTTTTGGGGGCAGATACGCAGTATTTT
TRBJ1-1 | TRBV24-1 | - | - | CATSDEGGTEAFF | TGTGCCACCAGTGATGAGGGAGGCACTGAAGCTTTCTTT
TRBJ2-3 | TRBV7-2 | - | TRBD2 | CASSLRAGPTDTQYF | TGTGCCAGCAGCCTCCGAGCGGGGCCCACAGATACGCAGTATTTT
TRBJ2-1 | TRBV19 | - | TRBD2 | CASSGGGAGNEQFF | TGTGCCAGTAGTGGCGGGGGGGCGGGGAATGAGCAGTTCTTC
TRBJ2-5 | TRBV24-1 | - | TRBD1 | CATSDYGTGQETQYF | TGTGCCACCAGTGACTATGGGACAGGACAAGAGACCCAGTACTTC
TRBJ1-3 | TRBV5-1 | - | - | CASSLGFSGNTIYF | TGCGCCAGCAGCCTGGGGTTCTCTGGAAACACCATATATTTT
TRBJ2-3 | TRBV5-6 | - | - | CASSFSTTISTDTQYF | TGTGCCAGCAGCTTTTCGACAACCATAAGCACAGATACGCAGTATTTT
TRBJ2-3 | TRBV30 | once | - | CAWSWGGGTDTQYF | TGTGCCTGGAGTTGGGGCGGGGGCACAGATACGCAGTATTTT
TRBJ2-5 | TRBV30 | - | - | CAWTAANAEGTQYF | TGTGCCTGGACCGCAGCTAACGCGGAAGGGACCCAGTACTTC
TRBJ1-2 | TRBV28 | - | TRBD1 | CASSTSTGVSYTF | TGTGCCAGCAGCACCTCGACAGGGGTGAGCTACACCTTC
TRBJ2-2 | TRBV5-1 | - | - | CASSLQGPANTGELFF | TGCGCCAGCAGCCTTCAGGGGCCCGCGAACACCGGGGAGCTGTTTTTT
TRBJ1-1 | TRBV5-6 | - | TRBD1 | CASSLTAGGTEAFF | TGTGCCAGCAGCTTGACAGCAGGGGGAACTGAAGCTTTCTTT
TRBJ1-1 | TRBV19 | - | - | CASSRKGVGGGTEAFF | TGTGCCAGTAGTCGCAAAGGGGTGGGTGGTGGCACTGAAGCTTTCTTT
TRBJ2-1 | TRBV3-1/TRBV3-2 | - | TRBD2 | CASRAGLAGGPGYNEQFF | TGTGCCAGCAGGGCTGGACTAGCGGGGGGGCCAGGCTACAATGAGCAGTTCTTC
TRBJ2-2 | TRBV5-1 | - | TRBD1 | CASSRQGANTGELFF | TGCGCCAGCAGCCGTCAGGGGGCGAACACCGGGGAGCTGTTTTTT